The rows below give T cell receptor beta chains drawn from one sample of a study of T-cell memory formation after mild COVID-19. TCRdb analysed the 5' RACE reads with MiXCR anew, one entry per CDR3 protein. Here the sample spans 250,000 to 300,000 distinct CDR3 sequences, roughly 17% being singletons. Sequencing was carried out using PBMCs or a T cell subset sorted from them (not recorded which). These receptors were taken from a man aged 18 to 35 who had mild COVID-19 (a few samples of this study predate the infection). Cell type and time point are not known. CDR3s include the opening cysteine and the closing phenylalanine or tryptophan. A D gene is named only where the DNA matches it firmly. Only some rows state a clone size, as once, few, many or a class for expanded clones.

d_call: NA; j_call: TRBJ2-1; v_call: TRBV7-9; clone_size: few; cdr3_nt: TGTGCCAGCCACGGGGCCCACAATGAGCAGTTCTTC; cdr3_aa: CASHGAHNEQFF
d_call: NA; j_call: TRBJ2-2; v_call: TRBV12-3/TRBV12-4; clone_size: NA; cdr3_nt: TGTGCCAGCAGTGCCGGGACTGAAACCGGGGAGCTGTTTTTT; cdr3_aa: CASSAGTETGELFF
d_call: TRBD1; j_call: TRBJ1-1; v_call: TRBV28; clone_size: few; cdr3_nt: TGTGCCAGCACGCCCCCACAGGGGGCGAGCACTGAAGCTTTCTTT; cdr3_aa: CASTPPQGASTEAFF
d_call: NA; j_call: TRBJ1-1; v_call: TRBV4-2; clone_size: many; cdr3_nt: TGTGCCAGCAGCCAAGATTCTACTGCTACTGAAGCTTTCTTT; cdr3_aa: CASSQDSTATEAFF
d_call: NA; j_call: TRBJ2-2; v_call: TRBV7-2; clone_size: NA; cdr3_nt: TGTGCCAGCAGCTTATCTCCGGGGGCGCGGGAGCTGTTTTTT; cdr3_aa: CASSLSPGARELFF
d_call: TRBD1; j_call: TRBJ2-3; v_call: TRBV12-3/TRBV12-4; clone_size: NA; cdr3_nt: TGTGCCAGCAGTTTGAGACGGACAGGGACCACAGATACGCAGTATTTT; cdr3_aa: CASSLRRTGTTDTQYF
d_call: NA; j_call: TRBJ2-5; v_call: TRBV7-9; clone_size: NA; cdr3_nt: TGTGCCAGCAGCTCCGGGGTGGGTCAAGAGACCCAGTACTTC; cdr3_aa: CASSSGVGQETQYF
d_call: NA; j_call: TRBJ1-5; v_call: TRBV12-3/TRBV12-4; clone_size: few; cdr3_nt: TGTGCCAGCAGTTTACATGGGGGCCAGAGCAATCAGCCCCAGCATTTT; cdr3_aa: CASSLHGGQSNQPQHF
d_call: NA; j_call: TRBJ2-3; v_call: TRBV12-3/TRBV12-4; clone_size: many; cdr3_nt: TGTGCCAGCAGTTTAGTGAGAGATACGCAGTATTTT; cdr3_aa: CASSLVRDTQYF
d_call: TRBD1; j_call: TRBJ1-4; v_call: TRBV7-2; clone_size: NA; cdr3_nt: TGTGCCAGCAGCTTAGACAGGGGCGGTGAAAAACTGTTTTTT; cdr3_aa: CASSLDRGGEKLFF
d_call: NA; j_call: TRBJ2-2; v_call: TRBV7-8; clone_size: few; cdr3_nt: TGTGCCAGCCCAGGGGAAAGGGAGAACACCGGGGAGCTGTTTTTT; cdr3_aa: CASPGERENTGELFF
d_call: TRBD1; j_call: TRBJ1-1; v_call: TRBV10-3; clone_size: few; cdr3_nt: TGTGCCATCAGTGATCCCGGGACAGGGCAAGGCTTCTTT; cdr3_aa: CAISDPGTGQGFF
d_call: NA; j_call: TRBJ1-2; v_call: TRBV19; clone_size: NA; cdr3_nt: TGTGCCAGTAGGTGGAGAAAAGACTATGGCTACACCTTC; cdr3_aa: CASRWRKDYGYTF
d_call: NA; j_call: TRBJ2-3; v_call: TRBV11-2; clone_size: many; cdr3_nt: TGTGCCAGCAGCTTAGGGGGAGATCACAGGTTAGATACGCAGTATTTT; cdr3_aa: CASSLGGDHRLDTQYF
d_call: NA; j_call: TRBJ1-2; v_call: TRBV4-1; clone_size: few; cdr3_nt: TGCGCCAGCAGCCCCCGGCAGACCGACTATGGCTACACCTTC; cdr3_aa: CASSPRQTDYGYTF
d_call: NA; j_call: TRBJ1-6; v_call: TRBV28; clone_size: NA; cdr3_nt: TGTGCCACCGGGTGGGACTCCTATAATTCACCCCTCCACTTT; cdr3_aa: CATGWDSYNSPLHF
d_call: NA; j_call: TRBJ1-2; v_call: TRBV21-1; clone_size: NA; cdr3_nt: TGTGCCAGCAGCAGGACACTTAACTATGGCTACACCTTC; cdr3_aa: CASSRTLNYGYTF
d_call: NA; j_call: TRBJ2-2; v_call: TRBV11-3; clone_size: few; cdr3_nt: TGTGCCAGCAGCTTAGAAGCGGGTAACACCGGGGAGCTGTTTTTT; cdr3_aa: CASSLEAGNTGELFF
d_call: NA; j_call: TRBJ1-1; v_call: TRBV25-1; clone_size: NA; cdr3_nt: TGTGCCAGCAGTGAACAAGGGTTCGGCGGACCGAACACTGAAGCTTTCTTT; cdr3_aa: CASSEQGFGGPNTEAFF
d_call: TRBD2; j_call: TRBJ2-3; v_call: TRBV20-1; clone_size: many; cdr3_nt: TGCAGTGCTAGCGGGGGGAAAGATACGCAGTATTTT; cdr3_aa: CSASGGKDTQYF
d_call: TRBD1; j_call: TRBJ1-3; v_call: TRBV20-1; clone_size: many; cdr3_nt: TGCAGTGCTAGAGTGGCAGGGGGCAGGGACACCATATATTTT; cdr3_aa: CSARVAGGRDTIYF
d_call: NA; j_call: TRBJ1-5; v_call: TRBV19; clone_size: NA; cdr3_nt: TGTGCCAGTAGTATAGGCCCAGTTGGTCCACAGCCCCAGCATTTT; cdr3_aa: CASSIGPVGPQPQHF
d_call: NA; j_call: TRBJ2-3; v_call: TRBV5-1; clone_size: NA; cdr3_nt: TGCGCCAGCACCAATTCGGGGGCCAACACAGATACGCAGTATTTT; cdr3_aa: CASTNSGANTDTQYF
d_call: NA; j_call: TRBJ1-1; v_call: TRBV5-6; clone_size: few; cdr3_nt: TGTGCCAGCAGCTTTAGTACAGTCAACACTGAAGCTTTCTTT; cdr3_aa: CASSFSTVNTEAFF
d_call: TRBD1; j_call: TRBJ2-5; v_call: TRBV20-1; clone_size: few; cdr3_nt: TGCAGTGCTAGAGCGACAGGGGAAGAGACCCAGTACTTC; cdr3_aa: CSARATGEETQYF
d_call: NA; j_call: TRBJ1-2; v_call: TRBV7-9; clone_size: NA; cdr3_nt: TGTGCCAGCAGCTTAGTTTGGCCAGAGGAGAACTATGGCTACACCTTC; cdr3_aa: CASSLVWPEENYGYTF
d_call: TRBD1; j_call: TRBJ1-2; v_call: TRBV5-1; clone_size: NA; cdr3_nt: TGCGCCAGCAGCGAAACAGGGGTCCTTGGCTATGGCTACACCTTC; cdr3_aa: CASSETGVLGYGYTF
d_call: NA; j_call: TRBJ2-5; v_call: TRBV6-5; clone_size: many; cdr3_nt: TGTGCCAGCAGTTACTCCGAGGGAATAAAAGAGACCCAGTACTTC; cdr3_aa: CASSYSEGIKETQYF
d_call: NA; j_call: TRBJ2-4; v_call: TRBV10-3; clone_size: few; cdr3_nt: TGTGCCATCAGTGAGGGACAGAAAAACATTCAGTACTTC; cdr3_aa: CAISEGQKNIQYF